This TCR beta chain derives from a study of radiation and T cells in renal cell carcinoma. Only in-frame clones appear in the TCRdb table, and some are missing; sequencing was by immunoSEQ multiplex PCR. The sample has roughly 86,000 clones, around 81% seen once. The time point denotes: blood 4 weeks post-SBRT, at nephrectomy. Sample treatment: 15 Gy SBRT to primary tumor, nephrectomy 4 weeks later. The origin of this receptor is a man aged 45-65 years with renal cell carcinoma. This material consisted of blood, taken from a patient whose treatment included radiotherapy and nephrectomy.

Written as DNA, the CDR3 is TGTGCCAGCAGCGGGGGGGCTGGGGCCAACGTCCTGACTTTC. Protein sequence: CASSGGAGANVLTF. This sequence joins TRBV5-4 and TRBJ2-6; 7 bases match TRBD2. This CDR3 spans 14 amino acids. The junction had 0 bases not matched to a gene; V was cut back by 4 bases and J by 2 bases. The germline CDR1 and CDR2 sequences are SGHNT and YYREEE (reference sequence).